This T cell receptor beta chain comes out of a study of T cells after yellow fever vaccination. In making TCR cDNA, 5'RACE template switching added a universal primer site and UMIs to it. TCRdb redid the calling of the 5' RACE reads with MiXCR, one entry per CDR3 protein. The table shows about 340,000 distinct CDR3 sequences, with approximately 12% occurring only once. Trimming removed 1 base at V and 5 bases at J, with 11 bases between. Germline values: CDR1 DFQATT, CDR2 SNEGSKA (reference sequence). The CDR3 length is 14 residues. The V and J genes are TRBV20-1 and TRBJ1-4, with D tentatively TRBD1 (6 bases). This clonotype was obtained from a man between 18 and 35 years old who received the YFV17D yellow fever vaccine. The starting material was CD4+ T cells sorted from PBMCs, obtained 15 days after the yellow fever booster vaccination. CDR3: CSARVLGANEKLFF. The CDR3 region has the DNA TGCAGTGCTAGAGTACTGGGGGCCAATGAAAAACTGTTTTTT.